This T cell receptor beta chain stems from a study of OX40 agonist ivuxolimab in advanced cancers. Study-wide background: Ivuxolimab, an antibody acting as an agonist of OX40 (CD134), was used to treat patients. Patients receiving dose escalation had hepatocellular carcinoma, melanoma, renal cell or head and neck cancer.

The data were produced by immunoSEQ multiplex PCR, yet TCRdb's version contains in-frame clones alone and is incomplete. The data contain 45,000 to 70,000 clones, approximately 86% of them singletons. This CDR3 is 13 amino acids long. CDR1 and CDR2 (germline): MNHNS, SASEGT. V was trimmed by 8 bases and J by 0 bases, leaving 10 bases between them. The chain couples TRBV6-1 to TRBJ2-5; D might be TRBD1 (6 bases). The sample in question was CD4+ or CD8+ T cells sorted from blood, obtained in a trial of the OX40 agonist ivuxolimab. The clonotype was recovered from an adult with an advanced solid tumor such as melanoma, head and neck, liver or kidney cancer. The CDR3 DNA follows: TGTGCCAGCGGGGACACCCACCAAGAGACCCAGTACTTC. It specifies CASGDTHQETQYF.